The rows below give T cell receptor beta chains drawn from one sample of a study of T-cell memory formation after mild COVID-19. TCRdb recomputed calls from the 5' RACE reads with MiXCR, one row per CDR3 protein. The table shows just under 350,000 distinct CDR3 sequences, with 13% occurring only once. The source material was PBMCs or a T cell subset sorted from them (not recorded which). These TCRs come from a man aged 18 to 30 who had mild COVID-19 (a few samples of this study predate the infection). Cell type and time point are not known. CDR3s include the opening cysteine and the closing phenylalanine or tryptophan. The D gene is left open where the match is weak. Not all rows give a size; the values are once, few, many and, for expanded clones, a class.

V	J	D	size	DNA	CDR3
TRBV20-1	TRBJ2-5	NA	many	TGCAGTGCTAGACAGGGGTGGGAGACCCAGTACTTC	CSARQGWETQYF
TRBV20-1	TRBJ1-4	NA	few	TGCAGTGCCTCCCGGGGGGGGCGTATTAATGAAAAACTGTTTTTT	CSASRGGRINEKLFF
TRBV4-2	TRBJ2-3	NA	NA	TGTGCCAGCAGCTCCCGACTCATTACGTTAAATACGCAGTATTTT	CASSSRLITLNTQYF
TRBV7-9	TRBJ2-5	NA	NA	TGTGCCAGCAGGATGGGGGGACAGACCCAGTACTTC	CASRMGGQTQYF
TRBV6-6	TRBJ1-6	NA	NA	TGTGCCAGCAGTACCCTCGTCGGAGGGTATGATTCACCCCTCCACTTT	CASSTLVGGYDSPLHF
TRBV10-1	TRBJ1-1	NA	few	TGCGCCACCGGCGTAAGGGCAGAAGCTTTCTTT	CATGVRAEAFF
TRBV4-1	TRBJ1-5	TRBD1	few	TGCGCCAGCAGCCAAGAAATAGGGACAGGGGATCAGCCCCAGCATTTT	CASSQEIGTGDQPQHF
TRBV2	TRBJ2-2	NA	many	TGTGCCAGCAGCCCTGACATCGGGGAGCTGTTTTTT	CASSPDIGELFF
TRBV4-1	TRBJ1-1	NA	many	TGCGCCAGCAGCCAAGAGTTGGGAGGCCGGGGGGCTGAAGCTTTCTTT	CASSQELGGRGAEAFF
TRBV4-1	TRBJ1-2	NA	NA	TGCGCCAGCAGCCAAGCCCGGGGTGCCTATGGCTACACCTTC	CASSQARGAYGYTF
TRBV7-9	TRBJ2-1	TRBD2	many	TGTGCCAGCAGCTTACCGGCTAGCGGGCGGAATGAGCAGTTCTTC	CASSLPASGRNEQFF
TRBV5-1	TRBJ2-6	TRBD1	many	TGCGCCAGCAGATCTTCCGGGACAGGGCCTTCTGGGGCCAACGTCCTGACTTTC	CASRSSGTGPSGANVLTF
TRBV7-3	TRBJ2-5	NA	NA	TGTGCCAGCAGCTCAAGGGCTGCTGAGACCCAGTACTTC	CASSSRAAETQYF
TRBV9	TRBJ2-1	NA	few	TGTGCCAGCAGCGTAGATGCCAGAGTTTACAATGAGCAGTTCTTC	CASSVDARVYNEQFF
TRBV4-1	TRBJ2-7	NA	many	TGCGCCAGCAGCCAAGTTATGGGTGGCATGGAGCAGTACTTC	CASSQVMGGMEQYF